This is a list of T cell receptor beta chains from one sample in a study of naive and memory T cell subsets. MiXCR, applied by TCRdb to the UMI-ligation and nested PCR reads, yields one record per CDR3 protein. This repertoire shows around 35,000 distinct CDR3 sequences, approximately 10% found once; its top ten account for 3.9%. Source: skin, taken from a tuberculin skin test site. These receptors were obtained from an adult in good health. The CDR3 runs from the conserved cysteine through the conserved F or W. A D gene is named only where the DNA matches it firmly. Some rows mark clone size as missing; the rest say once, few, many or name a class of expanded clone.

v_call	d_call	j_call	clone_size	cdr3_nt	cdr3_aa
TRBV28	TRBD1	TRBJ2-7	-	TGTGCCAGCAGTTCAACCCCCGGGACAGCCACCGAGCAGTACTTC	CASSSTPGTATEQYF
TRBV2	TRBD2	TRBJ2-3	-	TGTGCCAGCAGGGGACTAGCGGGGCGCACAGATACGCAGTATTTT	CASRGLAGRTDTQYF
TRBV29-1	TRBD1	TRBJ2-3	many	TGCAGCGTTGAAGGAGCATCCGGACAGGTCACAGATACGCAGTATTTT	CSVEGASGQVTDTQYF
TRBV2	TRBD1	TRBJ2-1	few	TGTGCCAGCAGTGATCGGACAGGGGCCTACAATGAGCAGTTCTTC	CASSDRTGAYNEQFF
TRBV7-9	TRBD1	TRBJ2-3	-	TGTGCCAGCAGCTTAGTCAGGGGGCATCAAGATACGCAGTATTTT	CASSLVRGHQDTQYF
TRBV7-9	TRBD1	TRBJ2-2	many	TGTGCCAGCAGCTTATCCCGGGACAGTTCCGGGGAGCTGTTTTTT	CASSLSRDSSGELFF
TRBV28	TRBD2	TRBJ2-7	medium-sized	TGTGCCAGCAGCCCAGGGGTAGCGGGAGCCTACGAGCAGTACTTC	CASSPGVAGAYEQYF
TRBV11-2	-	TRBJ2-7	-	TGTGCCAGCAGCTTAGTGACCTGGCACGAGCAGTACTTC	CASSLVTWHEQYF
TRBV18	-	TRBJ2-7	few	TGTGCCAGCTCACCAACGGAAGTTTCTGAGCAGTACTTC	CASSPTEVSEQYF
TRBV7-7	TRBD2	TRBJ2-2	-	TGTGCTAGCAGCCAGCGGGAGGGGAACACCGGGGAGCTGTTTTTT	CASSQREGNTGELFF
TRBV5-1	-	TRBJ2-2	few	TGCGCCAGCAGCCCCAGGAACTCGAACACCGGGGAGCTGTTTTTT	CASSPRNSNTGELFF
TRBV30	-	TRBJ2-5	many	TGTGCCTGGAGTGCCGGGACTGGGGTGGAGACCCAGTACTTC	CAWSAGTGVETQYF
TRBV7-9	TRBD2	TRBJ2-7	many	TGTGCCAGCAGCCCCAGGACTAGCGGGAGCTCCTACGAGCAGTACTTC	CASSPRTSGSSYEQYF
TRBV20-1	-	TRBJ2-5	many	TGCAGTGCTAATCCTGCCCTTTCAGTGACCCAGTACTTC	CSANPALSVTQYF
TRBV5-4	TRBD1	TRBJ2-2	few	TGTGCCAGCAGCCCCGGGACAGGGTCCACCGGGGAGCTGTTTTTT	CASSPGTGSTGELFF
TRBV7-9	-	TRBJ2-7	-	TGTGCCAGCAGACGATACTACAGGGAGGGAAACTACGAGCAGTACTTC	CASRRYYREGNYEQYF
TRBV20-1	-	TRBJ2-7	many	TGCAGTGCTCGAAGGTCTCAGTACGAGCAGTACTTC	CSARRSQYEQYF
TRBV20-1	-	TRBJ2-1	-	TGCAGTGTTGTGGGGTTGAAAAATGAGCAGTTCTTC	CSVVGLKNEQFF
TRBV11-2	-	TRBJ1-5	-	TGTGCCAGCAGCTCCGACGGAGCTTGGGGTGCGCCCCAGCATTTT	CASSSDGAWGAPQHF
TRBV7-9	-	TRBJ2-5	-	TGTGCCAGCAGCTGTTTAGAGACCCAGTACTTC	CASSCLETQYF
TRBV9	TRBD2	TRBJ2-3	many	TGTGCCAGCAGCGAAATAGCGGGGGCCGTAGATACGCAGTATTTT	CASSEIAGAVDTQYF
TRBV30	-	TRBJ2-7	few	TGTGCCTGGACGGCCAGCTCCTACGAGCAGTACTTC	CAWTASSYEQYF
TRBV28	-	TRBJ2-7	many	TGTGCCAGCATCCCAAGAGGGGACTCCTACGAGCAGTACTTC	CASIPRGDSYEQYF
TRBV29-1	-	TRBJ2-4	-	TGCAGCGTAGGGGACACCGACTCCAAAAACATTCAGTACTTC	CSVGDTDSKNIQYF
TRBV13	TRBD2	TRBJ2-7	medium-sized	TGTGCCAGCAAACGGGAGGGGCTCGAGCAGTACTTC	CASKREGLEQYF
TRBV20-1	TRBD2	TRBJ2-3	-	TGCAGTCGGGCTAGCGGGTCAGGTGTCCTTAATACGCAGTATTTT	CSRASGSGVLNTQYF
TRBV2	-	TRBJ1-4	few	TGTGCCAGCAGTGAAGGTCCGGCTAATGAAAAACTGTTTTTT	CASSEGPANEKLFF
TRBV5-5	-	TRBJ2-7	many	TGTGCCAGCAGCTTGGTTTTGAGAAACTACGAGCAGTACTTC	CASSLVLRNYEQYF
TRBV6-5	-	TRBJ2-2	-	TGTGCCAGCAGTTACAACGGACAGTTGTACACCGGGGAGCTGTTTTTT	CASSYNGQLYTGELFF
TRBV7-2	TRBD1	TRBJ1-1	few	TGTGCCAGCAGCCCATGGACAGGGCGAAACACTGAAGCTTTCTTT	CASSPWTGRNTEAFF
TRBV7-6	-	TRBJ2-6	many	TGTGCCAGCAAGGGAGGCTCTGGGGCCAACGTCCTGACTTTC	CASKGGSGANVLTF
TRBV7-8	TRBD1	TRBJ2-3	many	TGTGCCAGCAGCAAAAACCCCCGGGGACAGGGGGGTCATACGCAGTATTTT	CASSKNPRGQGGHTQYF
TRBV11-3	-	TRBJ2-3	-	TGTGCCAGCAGCGACCCCTCTATTTCAAGCACAGATACGCAGTATTTT	CASSDPSISSTDTQYF
TRBV20-1	TRBD2	TRBJ2-7	medium-sized	TGCAGTGCTAGAGATGTCTACACTAGCGGCAGCTCCTACGAGCAGTACTTC	CSARDVYTSGSSYEQYF
TRBV14	-	TRBJ1-5	few	TGTGCCAGCAGCCCGGGGTTTAGCAATCAGCCCCAGCATTTT	CASSPGFSNQPQHF
TRBV20-1	-	TRBJ2-5	-	TGCAGTGCCGGCCGGGACATACAAGAGACCCAGTACTTC	CSAGRDIQETQYF
TRBV18	TRBD1	TRBJ1-4	many	TGTGCCAGCTCACCAAGGGACAGGGGGAACGAAAAACTGTTTTTT	CASSPRDRGNEKLFF
TRBV19	-	TRBJ2-7	many	TGTGCCAGTAGTATAGATCTATTCTGGAACAGGGTTTCCTACGAGCAGTACTTC	CASSIDLFWNRVSYEQYF
TRBV3-1	-	TRBJ1-1	-	TGTGCCAGCAGCCAAGCGGGGGGACGCACTGAAGCTTTCTTT	CASSQAGGRTEAFF
TRBV7-2	TRBD1	TRBJ2-7	many	TGTGCCAGCAGCTTAGACAGGGGACCCTACGAGCAGTACTTC	CASSLDRGPYEQYF
TRBV10-3	-	TRBJ2-3	-	TGTGCCATCAGTGAGTCAACTGGGAGTAGCGATACGCAGTATTTT	CAISESTGSSDTQYF
TRBV20-1	-	TRBJ1-1	few	TGCAGTGCTAGAATCGCCCTGAACACTGAAGCTTTCTTT	CSARIALNTEAFF
TRBV28	TRBD1	TRBJ2-7	-	TGTGCCAGCAGTTCAGGGGGCATGCTCGACGAGCAGTACTTC	CASSSGGMLDEQYF
TRBV7-9	-	TRBJ2-1	many	TGTGCCAGCAGCTTAAGCAGCTCCTACAATGAGCAGTTCTTC	CASSLSSSYNEQFF
TRBV7-6	TRBD2	TRBJ2-7	-	TGTGCCAGCAGCTCAAGTCGCGGCGGGAGCCGTCTGGAGCAGTACTTC	CASSSSRGGSRLEQYF
TRBV11-2	-	TRBJ1-1	-	TGTGCCAGAAGTTTTGACCCCTACACTGAAGCTTTCTTT	CARSFDPYTEAFF
TRBV4-1	-	TRBJ1-3	-	TGCGCCAGCAGCCGTCAGGGGACGCAGGGAAACACCATATATTTT	CASSRQGTQGNTIYF
TRBV20-1	-	TRBJ2-1	many	TGCAGTGCTAGCTCGGACTCTTACAATGAGCAGTTCTTC	CSASSDSYNEQFF
TRBV6-1	-	TRBJ1-6	few	TGTGCCAGCAGTGACCAGGGAGGCAATTCACCCCTCCACTTT	CASSDQGGNSPLHF
TRBV30	-	TRBJ1-4	many	TGTGCCTGGGGGGGCGGTGAAAAACTGTTTTTT	CAWGGGEKLFF
TRBV27	-	TRBJ2-7	many	TGTGCCAGCAATCCCGCCGGGACGGGGGACTACGAGCAGTACTTC	CASNPAGTGDYEQYF
TRBV6-5	-	TRBJ1-1	-	TGTGCCAGCAGTTACACACAGACTGCTGAAGCTTTCTTT	CASSYTQTAEAFF
TRBV28	TRBD1	TRBJ1-3	many	TGTGCCAGCAGTCAAGCCTGGACAGGCGTGGACACCATATATTTT	CASSQAWTGVDTIYF
TRBV7-2	TRBD1	TRBJ1-5	many	TGTGCCAGCAGCTTTACAGGGGGAAGCAATCAGCCCCAGCATTTT	CASSFTGGSNQPQHF
TRBV5-1	-	TRBJ2-3	few	TGCGCCAGCAGCTTGGCTTTAGGACCGGCAGAGAGCACAGATACGCAGTATTTT	CASSLALGPAESTDTQYF
TRBV14	-	TRBJ1-2	-	TGTGCCAGCAGCCAAGACGAGGGCTATGGCGACACCTTC	CASSQDEGYGDTF
TRBV27	TRBD2	TRBJ2-3	few	TGTGCCAGCGGACCACTAGCGGGGAGCACAGATACGCAGTATTTT	CASGPLAGSTDTQYF
TRBV11-2	TRBD1	TRBJ1-5	-	TGTGCCAGCAGCGTAGACAGGGGCCGTCAGCCCCAGCATTTT	CASSVDRGRQPQHF
TRBV7-8	TRBD2	TRBJ2-7	few	TGTGCCAGCAGCTTGGATAGCGGGAGGGTCACCGAGCAGTACTTC	CASSLDSGRVTEQYF
TRBV20-1	-	TRBJ2-4	many	TGCAGTGCTAGCCTCAGTAAGGCGGGAAACATTCAGTACTTC	CSASLSKAGNIQYF